The T cell receptor beta chain under discussion was sequenced for a study of cytomegalovirus exposure and HLA in healthy donors. The study, taken as a whole, reports: CMV serostatus was the only recorded immune exposure for donors. An ancestry cluster, one associated with Asian ancestry, reportedly showed fewer N-insertions than the approximately 660-donor mean in a later analysis. Researchers reportedly found TCR beta sequences accurately predicted most subjects' HLA-A and HLA-B alleles. It was taken for granted in presence/absence analyses that sequencing depth across donors was roughly uniform.

Germline values: CDR1 SNHLY, CDR2 FYNNEI. The CDR3 spans 15 residues. J was trimmed by 7 bases and V by 7 bases; bases with no gene match: 11. A remark on this clone: Its target is unknown.

The PCR used 60 Vbeta and 13 Jbeta primers. Profiling relied on immunoSEQ multiplex PCR, and the TCRdb table lists in-frame clones only, not all of them. This repertoire shows roughly 100,000 clones, roughly 70% found once; its top ten account for 1% to 1.5%. Sequenced sample: PBMCs. This receptor was identified in a middle-aged man in good health and CMV-seronegative. The J gene is TRBJ2-1, the V gene TRBV2, with TRBD2 matching over 9 bases. The CDR3 region is CASKYAVAGVNEQFF. Here the CDR3 DNA reads TGTGCCAGCAAGTATGCGGTAGCGGGAGTGAATGAGCAGTTCTTC.